This section outlines one T cell receptor (beta chain) sequence together with its context. Only one count was recorded for this clone. Its target antigen remains unknown. No per-base quality is available; no much larger clone lies one base away. TCRbeta CDR3 regions were amplified from genomic DNA using the immunoSEQ Assay, a bias-controlled multiplex PCR. In the original analysis: Nucleated cell counts per sample were estimated from amplification of reference gene primers within the assay. To quantify the absolute abundance of each unique TCRbeta CDR3 rearrangement, sequence reads were collapsed and filtered. Productive Simpson clonality was computed per sample as the square root of Simpson's diversity index over productive rearrangements. Not all clones reach the TCRdb copy of this immuneACCESS table, which keeps in-frame sequences only. Checked studies attribute under half of the gap to unresolved V genes and leave the rest unexplained. That table gives V, J and clone size, and the DNA gave D and trimming. The sample data list tens of thousands of clones, and about 90% of these were observed just once. The leading ten clones occupy approximately 20% of the sample.

The sample belongs to a study of blood T cell repertoires in COVID-19 (TCRdb year 2020). For the study in its entirety: Samples covering the acute and convalescent phases of COVID-19 were provided by collaborators in the United States, Italy and Spain. The prospective study material was composed of cDNA or gDNA derived from T cells, B-cell-depleted T cells, or PBMCs. The dataset comprised deeply sampled blood TCRbeta repertoires from subjects exposed to, actively infected with, or recovered from COVID-19. The repertoires were released in a freely available public database meant as a resource for research on the immune response to SARS-CoV-2. The samples were drawn from the first 160 participants of the ongoing ImmuneRACE study and from about 1,200 subjects provided by 6 global collaborators. Sample metadata almost always included a de-identified subject ID, COVID-19 status, age in years and sex. Where available, HLA class I and class II types were taken from metadata supplied by the sample provider and were not determined by assay-based typing.

Collaborating institutions collected whole blood in K2EDTA tubes following their own protocols. Collaborator samples were shipped for TCRbeta analysis as frozen whole blood, isolated PBMCs, or DNA extracted from either sample type. V and J lose 4 bases and 10 bases, and a span of 13 bases separates them. The germline V gene (reference sequence) gives CDR1 as MNHEY and CDR2 as SMNVEV. CDR3 length: 13 amino acids, cysteine to phenylalanine. The sequence is cut down to CDR3 DNA, 39 bases in frame from base 1. What the work shows at the level of the full study, not this receptor alone: The quantity of clinical and demographic metadata differed by source and by participant and was supplied without curation.

The chain couples TRBV27 to TRBJ1-4; D gene: possibly TRBD1, on 6 matching bases. The sequencing input was peripheral blood. This TCR came from a man older than 75 with acute or convalescent COVID-19. CDR3 loop: CASSSGATGKLFF. The sequenced DNA: TGTGCCAGCAGTTCAGGGGCCACGGGAAAACTGTTTTTT. Reference TRBV27 and TRBJ1-4 genes cover what lies past the CDR3, so the full variable domain is EAQVTQNPRYLITVTGKKLTVTCSQNMNHEYMSWYRQDPGLGLRQIYYSMNVEVTDKGDVPEGYKVSRKEKRNFPLILESPSPNQTSLYFCASSSGATGKLFFGSGTQLSVL.